A single sample is the source of the 25 T cell receptor beta chains below, sequenced in a study of blood T cells in healthy people across ages. Then a second PCR, running about 7 to 11 cycles, was carried out with a sample-barcoded 5' primer and a J-beta primer mix. TCRdb recomputed calls from the 5' RACE reads with MiXCR, one row per CDR3 protein. The sample includes 1.5 million to 2 million distinct CDR3 sequences, about 39% seen only once; the top ten take approximately 22%. Material: blood. These TCRs come from a human donor in good health.

The chain recombines TRBV2 with TRBJ1-2, with no clear D. V gave up 7 bases and J gave up 2 bases, with 11 bases separating them. CDR3 length: 13 residues. Germline CDR1 reads SNHLY; CDR2 reads FYNNEI. The CDR3 spells CASTTASNYGYTF. Here the CDR3 DNA reads TGTGCCAGCACCACAGCGTCCAACTATGGCTACACCTTC.

The chain combines TRBV28 with TRBJ2-5; weak D call: TRBD2 (5 bases). The CDR3 runs to 15 residues. Germline V CDR1 and CDR2: MDHEN, SYDVKM. The ends were cut back, 6 bases at V and 5 bases at J, with 19 bases in the middle. CDR3 amino acids: CASRSYGGFEETQYF. CDR3 coding DNA: TGTGCCAGCAGATCTTATGGCGGGTTCGAGGAGACCCAGTACTTC. The variable domain in full, completed from reference TRBV28 and TRBJ2-5, reads DVKVTQSSRYLVKRTGEKVFLECVQDMDHENMFWYRQDPGLGLRLIYFSYDVKMKEKGDIPEGYSVSREKKERFSLILESASTNQTSMYLCASRSYGGFEETQYFGPGTRLLVL.

The V and J genes are TRBV6-4 and TRBJ2-7, with D perhaps matching TRBD1 (6 bases). Looked up from germline, CDR1 is MRHNA and CDR2 is SNTAGT. This CDR3 spans 13 amino acids. Trimming removed 10 bases from V and 3 bases from J, with 16 bases in between. CDR3 protein: CAILDRFGYEQYF. CDR3 in DNA: TGTGCCATACTCGACAGGTTCGGCTACGAGCAGTACTTC.

V gene TRBV7-2 combines with J gene TRBJ1-1, with 7 bases lining up with TRBD1. The CDR3 is made up of 14 amino acids. Germline values: CDR1 SGHTA, CDR2 FQGNSA. V lost 3 bases, J lost 5 bases, and 6 bases stayed unmatched. The DNA for the CDR3 is TGTGCCAGCAGCTTCCCAGGGGGATATACTGAAGCTTTCTTT. It specifies CASSFPGGYTEAFF.

In DNA, the CDR3 is TGTGCCAGCAGCTCCCCGAGTGGACCCACAGATACGCAGTATTTT. This encodes CASSSPSGPTDTQYF. The rearrangement uses TRBV7-2 and TRBJ2-3; unclear D gene. V lost 4 bases to trimming and J lost 2 bases, with 13 bases between them. Germline V gene sequence: CDR1 SGHTA, CDR2 FQGNSA. This CDR3 is 15 amino acids long.

This sequence joins TRBV10-3 and TRBJ2-1; a possible D gene is TRBD1 (5 bases). Trimming cost V 11 bases and J 5 bases, with 13 bases left between them. CDR3 length: 12 residues. Germline-derived CDR1 and CDR2 are ENHRY and SYGVKD. The CDR3 DNA sequence: TGTGCCGCAAATGACAGACACAATGAGCAGTTCTTC. Translated, it gives CAANDRHNEQFF.

The chain carries TRBV9 and TRBJ2-7; a weak D match, TRBD1 (6 bases). Germline CDR1 and CDR2: SGDLS and YYNGEE. The V end was cut by 0 bases, the J end by 5 bases, with 12 bases between. The CDR3 spans 14 residues. The CDR3: CASSVDREFHEQYF. CDR3 nucleotides: TGTGCCAGCAGCGTAGACAGGGAGTTCCACGAGCAGTACTTC.

This clonotype was seen only a few times. The genes are TRBV4-3 and TRBJ1-5; no clear D gene. The CDR3 contains 14 residues. CDR1 LGHNA and CDR2 YSLEER come from the germline V gene. V lost 3 bases to trimming and J lost 7 bases, with 13 bases between them. CDR3 nucleotides: TGCGCCAGCAGCCAGAATCCAACGGTGCAGCCCCAGCATTTT. The encoded protein is CASSQNPTVQPQHF.

The chain is built from TRBV6-6 and TRBJ1-3, with a tentative D call TRBD1 (6 bases). Trimming stripped 5 bases from V and 7 bases from J, with 12 bases between. CDR3 length: 13 residues. Germline CDR1 reads MNHNY; CDR2 reads SVGAGI (reference sequence). The CDR3 DNA reads TGTGCCAGCAGTCCGGGGGGCGTTAACACCATATATTTT. This gives the protein CASSPGGVNTIYF.

The gene calls are TRBV7-2 and TRBJ1-2, with 8 nucleotides matching TRBD1. Per the germline V gene, CDR1 is SGHTA and CDR2 is FQGNSA. Trimming at V came to 5 bases and at J to 3 bases, leaving 17 bases not matched to a gene. The CDR3 is 18 residues long. The CDR3 protein is CASSLEQGELILDYGYTF. The CDR3 DNA follows: TGTGCCAGCAGCCTAGAACAGGGGGAACTTATACTCGACTATGGCTACACCTTC.

As concerns this clonotype: A read error may account for a junction end that differs from germline. The CDR3 DNA is TGTGCCAGCAGCTTATTCAGCCAGGGGACTAACTATGGCTATACCTTC. This gives the protein CASSLFSQGTNYGYTF. The J gene is TRBJ1-2, the V gene TRBV7-8; D may be TRBD1 (6 bases). CDR3 length: 16 amino acids. The germline V gene has CDR1 SGHVS and CDR2 FQNEAQ.

The chain couples TRBV27 to TRBJ2-7; no definite D call. Trimming shortened V by 6 bases and J by 0 bases, and 12 bases separated the two germline ends. Per germline, CDR1 MNHEY and CDR2 SMNVEV (reference sequence). The CDR3 consists of 14 residues. Here the CDR3 DNA reads TGTGCCAGCAGCCCGATGGGTTTCTCCTACGAGCAGTACTTC. Residues: CASSPMGFSYEQYF.

The chain is built from TRBV5-1 and TRBJ1-1, with D unclear. The CDR3 loop spans 16 amino acids. Trimming shortened V by 2 bases and J by 10 bases, and 24 bases separated the two germline ends. Looked up from germline, CDR1 is SGHRS and CDR2 is YFSETQ. In nucleotides, the CDR3 is TGCGCCAGCAGCTTCCTGTCGGAGCCAAGTTTTGTAGGAGCTTTCTTT. Amino acids: CASSFLSEPSFVGAFF. The entire variable domain, with the rest obtained from reference TRBV5-1 and TRBJ1-1, is as follows: KAGVTQTPRYLIKTRGQQVTLSCSPISGHRSVSWYQQTPGQGLQFLFEYFSETQRNKGNFPGRFSGRQFSNSRSEMNVSTLELGDSALYLCASSFLSEPSFVGAFFGQGTRLTVV.

This clonotype was detected a few times. The rearrangement uses TRBV4-1 and TRBJ1-1; D is unresolved. The ends were cut back, 0 bases at V and 8 bases at J, with 10 bases in the middle. The CDR3 runs 13 residues. Germline lookup yields CDR1 MGHRA and CDR2 YSYEKL. The DNA of the CDR3 is TGCGCCAGCAGCCAAGATGAAGGGTCCGAAGCTTTCTTT. Encoded protein: CASSQDEGSEAFF.

This clonotype was counted a few times. The chain is built from TRBV7-3 and TRBJ1-6; D uncertain. This CDR3 contains 14 residues. Germline loops: CDR1 SGHTA, CDR2 FQGTGA. Between the trimmed V and J ends, which lost 2 bases and 9 bases, there was a span of 11 bases. CDR3 nucleotides: TGTGCCAGCAGCTTATTGGGGTCTGGTTCACCCCTCCACTTT. The encoded protein is CASSLLGSGSPLHF.

V is TRBV9 and J is TRBJ2-1; 10 bases are shared with TRBD2. From germline, CDR1 is SGDLS and CDR2 YYNGEE. Trimming cost V 3 bases and J 7 bases; bases outside gene matches: 10. The CDR3 spans 16 residues. The CDR3 loop is CASSAVPSGGANEQFF. The DNA of the CDR3 is TGTGCCAGCAGCGCGGTCCCCAGCGGGGGGGCGAATGAGCAGTTCTTC.

This clonotype was found a few times. The junction shows a germline mismatch at one end, possibly a read error. The chain employs TRBV7-8 and TRBJ2-5; 8 bases agree with TRBD2. The CDR3 contains 15 residues. From germline, CDR1 is SGHVS and CDR2 FQNEAQ. The chain's CDR3 is CACSPRAGAQETQYF. In DNA form, the CDR3 reads TGTGCCTGCAGCCCTCGAGCGGGGGCCCAAGAGACCCAGTACTTC.

The chain employs TRBV7-8 and TRBJ2-7; 9 nucleotides agree with TRBD2. Germline assignment: CDR1 SGHVS and CDR2 FQNEAQ. The CDR3 consists of 16 residues. With V trimmed by 4 bases and J by 4 bases, 11 bases remained unmatched. The DNA for the CDR3 is TGTGCCAGCAGCTCCCGGGGTAGCGGGGGCTCTTACGAGCAGTACTTC. Translation: CASSSRGSGGSYEQYF.

The chain carries TRBV12-3 or TRBV12-4 and TRBJ2-5; 9 positions match TRBD2. V lost 3 bases, J lost 4 bases, and 12 bases stayed unmatched. The CDR3 loop spans 17 amino acids. CDR3 residues: CASSLALRRGGGETQYF. CDR3 nucleotide sequence: TGTGCCAGCAGTTTGGCTCTCCGGCGGGGGGGCGGAGAGACCCAGTACTTC.

The chain links TRBV20-1 to TRBJ1-1, with TRBD1 identical over 7 bases. The length of the CDR3 is 14 residues. Trimming at V came to 2 bases and at J to 1 base, leaving 4 bases not matched to a gene. Germline V lookup: CDR1 DFQATT, CDR2 SNEGSKA (reference sequence). CDR3 in amino acids: CSARRGLSNTEAFF. The CDR3 nucleotides are TGCAGTGCTAGAAGGGGGCTATCGAACACTGAAGCTTTCTTT.

The chain combines TRBV20-1 with TRBJ1-1, with D hard to call. Germline CDR1 is DFQATT and CDR2 is SNEGSKA (reference sequence). The CDR3 is made up of 13 amino acids. With 4 bases removed from V and 0 bases from J, the gap between germline ends came to 9 bases. The CDR3 reads CSAIAGLNTEAFF. CDR3 bases: TGCAGTGCTATTGCCGGGTTGAACACTGAAGCTTTCTTT.

This clonotype was found a few times. This chain links TRBV7-3 with TRBJ2-3; the D gene could be TRBD1 or TRBD2 (5 bases each). CDR3 length equals 15 residues. Trimming took 2 bases from V and 2 from J, leaving 11 bases between them. CDR1 and CDR2 (germline): SGHTA, FQGTGA. The CDR3 protein is CASSLGDGHTDTQYF. The DNA for the CDR3 is TGTGCCAGCAGCTTAGGGGACGGACACACAGATACGCAGTATTTT.

This clonotype was counted a few times. This CDR3 is CAWNRQNYGYTF. The CDR3 DNA reads as TGTGCCTGGAATCGGCAGAACTATGGCTACACCTTC. The chain couples TRBV30 to TRBJ1-2; no clear D gene. This CDR3 is 12 amino acids long. V shed 4 bases and J shed 2 bases, with 8 bases lying between them. Germline V gives CDR1 GTSNPN, CDR2 SVGIG (reference sequence).

The chain combines TRBV6-2 or TRBV6-3 with TRBJ2-4; 8 bases line up with TRBD2. V lost 6 bases and J lost 13; bases outside the gene matches: 20. The CDR3 totals 16 residues. CDR1 MNHEY and CDR2 SVGEGT come from the germline V gene. The CDR3 nucleotides read TGTGCCAGCAGCTCCCCCCAGATAGCGGGGATGCATGAGCAGTACTTC. It yields the protein CASSSPQIAGMHEQYF.

V and J are TRBV7-9 and TRBJ1-1; D is unresolved. V lost 2 bases, J lost 6 bases, and 10 bases lay in between. Germline CDR1 and CDR2: SEHNR and FQNEAQ (reference sequence). The CDR3 consists of 13 residues. The CDR3: CASSLSGKAEAFF. For the CDR3, the DNA is TGTGCCAGCAGCTTATCCGGGAAGGCTGAAGCTTTCTTT.